These 25 T cell receptor beta chains share one sample of origin, sequenced in a study of blood T cells in healthy people across ages. Then a second PCR, running about 6 to 12 cycles, was carried out with a sample-barcoded 5' primer and a J-beta primer mix. MiXCR, applied by TCRdb to the 5' RACE reads, yields one record per CDR3 protein. The table lists around 870,000 distinct CDR3 sequences, more than 25% of them singletons. The sample taken for sequencing was blood. The receptor set was obtained from a woman aged 80 or older in good health.

In the case of this clonotype: A read error may produce the germline difference seen at one junction end. This chain connects TRBV9 to TRBJ2-1; a possible D gene is TRBD1 (5 bases). The CDR3 extends over 14 amino acids. The V gene's germline CDR1 is SGDLS and CDR2 YYNGEE. CDR3 residues: CAGSVGQGVNEQFF. The CDR3 DNA is TGTGCCGGCAGCGTAGGGCAGGGTGTCAATGAGCAGTTCTTC.

This clonotype was seen a few times. The chain has TRBV3-1 and TRBJ2-1, with D perhaps TRBD1 (6 bases). The V end was cut by 3 bases, the J end by 4 bases, with 13 bases between. The CDR3 totals 15 residues. Germline loops: CDR1 LGHDT, CDR2 YNNKEL (reference sequence). CDR3 sequence (DNA): TGTGCCAGCAGCCATGGTAGGGGGTTATACAATGAGCAGTTCTTC. This translates into CASSHGRGLYNEQFF.

The chain joins TRBV20-1 to TRBJ2-7; D may be TRBD1 (6 bases). CDR3 length equals 12 residues. The germline gives CDR1 DFQATT, CDR2 SNEGSKA (reference sequence). Between the trimmed V and J ends, which lost 8 bases and 0 bases, there was a span of 11 bases. The CDR3 bases are TGCAGTACACGGGACAACTCCTACGAGCAGTACTTC. Amino acids: CSTRDNSYEQYF.

This chain links TRBV14 with TRBJ1-2, with D possibly TRBD1 on 6 matching bases. This CDR3 has 15 residues. The germline V and J ends were trimmed by 5 bases and 7 bases, with 20 bases remaining between them. CDR1 and CDR2 from the germline V gene are SGHDN and FVKESK. This CDR3 reads CASSSRQGHRVGYTF. The CDR3 bases are TGTGCCAGCAGCTCTCGGCAAGGTCACAGGGTTGGCTACACCTTC.

This clonotype was picked up a small number of times. This may be a read error: a much more frequent sequence differs by one nucleotide. The rearrangement joins TRBV6-2 or TRBV6-3 to TRBJ2-7; D uncertain. Near its end, the DNA agrees better with TRBJ2-5, so the J call may be wrong. The germline gives CDR1 MNHEY, CDR2 SVGEGT. The CDR3 runs to 14 residues. In DNA, the CDR3 is TGTGCCAGCAGTTGCTCCGGCCTAGGGGAGACCCAGTACTTC. Translated: CASSCSGLGETQYF.

This clonotype has only a few counts. A much larger clone differs by one base, so this may be a read error. This chain connects TRBV7-9 to TRBJ1-2; no definite D call. The germline V gene encodes CDR1 SEHNR and CDR2 FQNEAQ (reference sequence). V lost 0 bases to trimming and J lost 4 bases, with 12 bases between them. The CDR3 runs to 15 residues. CDR3 protein: CASSLAETKSYGYTF. The CDR3 region has the DNA TGTGCCAGCAGCTTAGCAGAGACAAAAAGCTATGGCTACACCTTC.

By sample share, this clonotype is medium-sized. V gene TRBV28 combines with J gene TRBJ2-3, with D possibly TRBD1 on 6 matching bases. CDR1 and CDR2 (germline): MDHEN, SYDVKM. There are 14 residues in the CDR3. V was trimmed by 10 bases and J by 2 bases, leaving 16 bases between them. The CDR3 sequence: CAIMGARDTDTQYF. CDR3 DNA sequence: TGTGCCATTATGGGGGCCCGAGACACAGATACGCAGTATTTT.

Comments on this clonotype: This may stem from a read error, because a much larger clone lies one nucleotide away. The chain employs TRBV6-2 or TRBV6-3 and TRBJ2-7; D could derive from TRBD1 or TRBD2 (5 bases each). The CDR3 contains 13 residues. Germline V lookup: CDR1 MNHEY, CDR2 SVGEGT. The CDR3 bases are TGTGCCGGCAGTTACTCGACGGGGCGCGAGCAGTACTTC. It is translated as CAGSYSTGREQYF.

The table lists this clonotype with many counts. The gene calls are TRBV7-2 and TRBJ2-7; no firm D call. This CDR3 spans 15 amino acids. Germline V lookup: CDR1 SGHTA, CDR2 FQGNSA. Trimming removed 5 bases from V and 0 bases from J, with 14 bases in between. CDR3 sequence: CASSDVFHLSYEQYF. CDR3 coding DNA: TGTGCCAGCAGCGACGTATTTCATCTCTCCTACGAGCAGTACTTC. Variable domain in full (rest from reference TRBV7-2 and TRBJ2-7): GAGVSQSPSNKVTEKGKDVELRCDPISGHTALYWYRQSLGQGLEFLIYFQGNSAPDKSGLPSDRFSAERTGGSVSTLTIQRTQQEDSAVYLCASSDVFHLSYEQYFGPGTRLTVT.

This clonotype has ten or more counts. This CDR3 reads CASSEGSPNQPQHF. The CDR3 DNA is TGTGCCAGCAGTGAGGGGTCCCCAAATCAGCCCCAGCATTTT. V and J are TRBV2 and TRBJ1-5; D is unclear. Trimming cost V 3 bases and J 4 bases, with 10 bases left between them. The CDR3 runs to 14 residues. Per the germline V gene, CDR1 is SNHLY and CDR2 is FYNNEI.

Worth noting for this clonotype: A far larger clone is one nucleotide away, so this likely arose from a read error. The V and J genes are TRBV2 and TRBJ2-7; D uncertain. The DNA end is a closer match to TRBJ2-5, so the J assignment may be wrong. The germline V gene encodes CDR1 SNHLY and CDR2 FYNNEI. The CDR3 is 10 residues long. CDR3 DNA: TGTGCCAGCGGGATGGAGACCCAGTACTTC. Translating gives CASGMETQYF.

The sample holds many counts of this clonotype. The chain employs TRBV6-2 or TRBV6-3 and TRBJ2-1, with TRBD2 matching over 11 bases. The junction had 12 bases not matched to a gene; V was cut back by 7 bases and J by 10 bases. The germline V gene has CDR1 MNHEY and CDR2 SVGEGT. The CDR3 loop spans 15 amino acids. The CDR3: CASTLTSGATGEQFF. The CDR3 region has the DNA TGTGCCAGCACCCTGACTAGCGGGGCCACCGGGGAGCAGTTCTTC.

On this clonotype itself: This sequence may be a read error, since a much larger clone differs from it by one base. The rearrangement links TRBV12-3 or TRBV12-4 to TRBJ1-1, with TRBD1 as a possible D gene (5 bases). V was trimmed by 6 bases and J by 5 bases, leaving 16 bases between them. This CDR3 is 14 amino acids long. The CDR3 bases are TGTGCCAGCAGCTTCCGTGGGGGGGTGACTGAAGCTTTCTTT. Translating gives CASSFRGGVTEAFF.

V gene TRBV28 combines with J gene TRBJ2-1, with D unclear. CDR1 is MDHEN and CDR2 is SYDVKM in the germline V gene. V was pared by 3 bases and J by 7 bases, with 13 bases between. The CDR3 spans 14 residues. CDR3: CASSFIVLLNEQFF. Here the CDR3 DNA reads TGTGCCAGCAGTTTTATAGTTCTACTGAATGAGCAGTTCTTC.

V and J are TRBV20-1 and TRBJ1-1, with 7 nucleotides matching TRBD1. From germline, CDR1 is DFQATT and CDR2 SNEGSKA (reference sequence). Trimming cost V 6 bases and J 1 base; bases outside gene matches: 8. CDR3 length: 14 residues. CDR3 nucleotides: TGCAGTGCCCTACCTACAGGGGCGAACACTGAAGCTTTCTTT. This sequence encodes CSALPTGANTEAFF.

This clonotype was seen only once. A much bigger clone sits one base away, suggesting this may be a read error. The chain is built from TRBV5-1 and TRBJ1-1; D gene ambiguous. The CDR3 consists of 15 residues. In germline, CDR1 is SGHRS, CDR2 YFSETQ. The chain's CDR3 is CASNLSVTVGSEAFF. The CDR3 DNA is TGCGCCAGCAACTTGAGTGTTACGGTGGGATCTGAAGCTTTCTTT.

The sample holds a few counts of this clonotype. The chain joins TRBV4-1 to TRBJ1-5, with D possibly being TRBD1 (5 bases). Per germline, CDR1 MGHRA and CDR2 YSYEKL. The CDR3 runs to 15 residues. With 8 bases removed from V and 4 bases from J, the gap between germline ends came to 18 bases. This CDR3 is CASSSPGGVNQPQHF. The CDR3 DNA reads TGCGCCAGCTCTTCCCCCGGGGGGGTAAATCAGCCCCAGCATTTT.

This clonotype was found many times. This sequence joins TRBV6-5 and TRBJ2-5, with 10 bases lining up with TRBD2. Germline CDR1 and CDR2: MNHEY and SVGAGI. V lost 7 bases, J lost 2 bases, and 7 bases stayed unmatched. This CDR3 has 15 amino acids. CDR3 DNA sequence: TGTGCCAGCAAGCGGGGGGGGGCCGGACAAGAGACCCAGTACTTC. Translation gives CASKRGGAGQETQYF.

This chain connects TRBV7-9 to TRBJ1-6, with D possibly being TRBD1 (6 bases). The CDR3 runs 17 residues. Trimming stripped 5 bases from V and 5 bases from J, with 19 bases between. CDR1 SEHNR and CDR2 FQNEAQ come from the germline V gene (reference sequence). This CDR3 reads CASSNRAQGVNNSPLHF. The DNA of the CDR3 is TGTGCCAGCAGCAACAGGGCGCAGGGTGTTAATAATTCACCCCTCCACTTT.

CDR3 DNA sequence: TGTGCCAGCTCACCACCTCAGAATATTAACACTGAAGCTTTCTTT. This sequence encodes CASSPPQNINTEAFF. The gene calls are TRBV18 and TRBJ1-1, with D uncertain. CDR1 is KGHSH, CDR2 LQKENI, per germline. V gave up 0 bases and J gave up 2 bases, with 10 bases separating them. The CDR3 totals 15 residues.

The CDR3 DNA follows: TGTGCCAGCGCAGTAAAGGCGGGAGGCCCCAATGAGCAGTTCTTC. Encoded protein: CASAVKAGGPNEQFF. The chain recombines TRBV6-5 with TRBJ2-1; 8 bases fit TRBD2. CDR1 and CDR2 (germline): MNHEY, SVGAGI. With V trimmed by 8 bases and J by 6 bases, 12 bases remained unmatched. This CDR3 spans 15 amino acids.

This clonotype was counted at least ten times. The V gene is TRBV5-1, the J gene TRBJ2-3, with 9 nucleotides matching TRBD2. The CDR3 is made up of 15 amino acids. Germline CDR1 SGHRS, CDR2 YFSETQ. V shed 4 bases, J shed 0 bases, and the junction held 3 bases outside the gene matches. The CDR3 loop is CASSPSGVSTDTQYF. For the CDR3, the DNA is TGCGCCAGCAGCCCTAGCGGGGTGAGCACAGATACGCAGTATTTT.

CDR3 in amino acids: CASSQRGTAGEKLFF. CDR3 sequence (DNA): TGTGCCAGCAGCCAAAGGGGGACTGCCGGCGAAAAACTGTTTTTT. J is TRBJ1-4 and V is TRBV3-1; D may be TRBD1 (6 bases). This CDR3 contains 15 residues. Trimming pared 2 bases from V and 8 bases from J, leaving 15 bases between. Germline loops: CDR1 LGHDT, CDR2 YNNKEL (reference sequence).

This clonotype was recorded a few times. The genes are TRBV20-1 and TRBJ1-5, with 7 positions matching TRBD1. The germline V gene has CDR1 DFQATT and CDR2 SNEGSKA (reference sequence). J lost 7 bases, V lost 6 bases, and 9 bases had no gene match. The CDR3 covers 13 residues. The CDR3 reads CSATDRERQPQHF. DNA of the CDR3: TGCAGTGCGACCGACAGGGAGCGGCAGCCCCAGCATTTT.

Many counts were recorded for this clonotype. V gene TRBV15 combines with J gene TRBJ1-2; tentatively, D is TRBD1 (5 bases). This CDR3 region has 14 residues. Trimming left V 0 bases short and J 4 bases short, with 9 bases between. CDR1 LNHNV and CDR2 YYDKDF come from the germline V gene (reference sequence). The CDR3 nucleotides are TGTGCCACCAGCAGAGAGCAGGGCCGCTATGGCTACACCTTC. It specifies CATSREQGRYGYTF.